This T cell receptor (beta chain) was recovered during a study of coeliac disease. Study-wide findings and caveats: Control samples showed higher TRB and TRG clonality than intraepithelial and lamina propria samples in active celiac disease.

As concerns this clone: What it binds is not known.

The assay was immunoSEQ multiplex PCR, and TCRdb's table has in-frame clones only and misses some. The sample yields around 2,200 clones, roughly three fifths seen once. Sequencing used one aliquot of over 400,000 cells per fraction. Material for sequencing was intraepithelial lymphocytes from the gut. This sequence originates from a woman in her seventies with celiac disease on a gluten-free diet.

CDR3 in amino acids: CASSIVGTGYYGYTF. CDR3 sequence (DNA): TGTGCCAGTAGTATAGTAGGGACAGGGTACTATGGCTACACCTTC. The chain carries TRBV19 and TRBJ1-2, with 9 bases identical to TRBD1. The length of the CDR3 is 15 residues. V was pared by 1 base and J by 3 bases, with 3 bases of the junction left unmatched. Looked up from germline, CDR1 is LNHDA and CDR2 is SQIVND (reference sequence).